Listed below are T cell receptor beta chains from one sample, sequenced in a study of control samples from healthy donors and cancer patients. Profiling relied on immunoSEQ multiplex PCR, and the TCRdb table lists in-frame clones only, not all of them. The table lists 95,000 to 130,000 clones, 80% to 90% of them singletons. Sequencing was done on a sample of PBMCs. These receptors originate from a woman aged 45 to 65 with colorectal cancer. CDR3s include the opening cysteine and the closing phenylalanine or tryptophan. A D gene is named only where the DNA matches it firmly. Clone size is shown for a subset of rows, as once, few, many or a class of expanded clone.

j_call v_call clone_size cdr3_length d_call cdr3_nt cdr3_aa
TRBJ1-1 TRBV19 few 11 - TGTGCGAGTATGGGAGTCGCTGAAGCTTTCTTT CASMGVAEAFF
TRBJ2-5 TRBV9 - 15 - TGTGCCAGCAGCGTCAAAACAGGGATTCTGGAGACCCAGTACTTC CASSVKTGILETQYF
TRBJ2-4 TRBV18 - 12 - TGTGCCAGCTCACCGGAGGGGAACATTCAGTACTTC CASSPEGNIQYF
TRBJ2-1 TRBV29-1 - 14 TRBD2 TGCAGCGTTGTAGCCGGGACTAGCTACAATGAGCAGTTCTTC CSVVAGTSYNEQFF
TRBJ2-7 TRBV13 - 16 TRBD1 TGTGCCAGCAGCTCTCGGACAGGGCTTCTCGGCTACGAGCAGTACTTC CASSSRTGLLGYEQYF
TRBJ1-5 TRBV3-1/TRBV3-2 - 14 - TGTGCCAGCAGCGGCGGTGTCGGAGGGCGGCCCCAGCATTTT CASSGGVGGRPQHF
TRBJ2-2 TRBV7-9 - 14 - TGTGCCAGCAGCTTAGGGTCGAACACCGGGGAGCTGTTTTTT CASSLGSNTGELFF
TRBJ1-6 TRBV4-2 - 15 TRBD1 TGTGCCAGCAGCCGCGACAGGGTTATAGGTTCACCCCTCCACTTT CASSRDRVIGSPLHF
TRBJ2-6 TRBV5-3 - 21 TRBD1 TGTGCCAGAAGCTTGGATCGGGGGACAGGGGCCTATCACTCTGGGGCCAACGTCCTGACTTTC CARSLDRGTGAYHSGANVLTF
TRBJ2-2 TRBV29-1 - 16 TRBD2 TGCAGCGTTGGACTAGCGGGAGGCGCGAACACCGGGGAGCTGTTTTTT CSVGLAGGANTGELFF
TRBJ2-7 TRBV2 - 16 TRBD2 TGTGCCAGCATTCTGGATCTAGCGGGAGGAAACTACGAGCAGTACTTC CASILDLAGGNYEQYF
TRBJ2-6 TRBV3-1/TRBV3-2 - 13 - TGTGCCAGCAGGGTCTCTGGGGCCAACGTCCTGACTTTC CASRVSGANVLTF
TRBJ1-5 TRBV5-8 - 15 - TGTGCCAGCAGCTTGGGACGGTGGGGCAATCAGCCCCAGCATTTT CASSLGRWGNQPQHF
TRBJ2-1 TRBV7-6 - 15 TRBD1 TGTGCCAGCAGCCGTACGGGACAGGTAATCGATGAGCAGTTCTTC CASSRTGQVIDEQFF
TRBJ1-1 TRBV6-5 - 13 - TGTGCCAGCAGTAACCAGGGTAACACTGAAGCTTTCTTT CASSNQGNTEAFF
TRBJ2-7 TRBV7-6 once 13 TRBD2 TGTGCCAGCAGTCGTACTAGCGGGAGCGAGCAGTACTTC CASSRTSGSEQYF
TRBJ1-2 TRBV7-8 - 16 TRBD1 TGTGCCAGCAGCTCCCAAGCCGGGACAGGGGATAATGGCTACACCTTC CASSSQAGTGDNGYTF
TRBJ1-1 TRBV20-1 - 10 - TGCAGTGCTACTAGGGGGATGGCTTTCTTT CSATRGMAFF
TRBJ1-4 TRBV6-5 - 14 TRBD1 TGTGCCAGCAGAGAGGGGGCGCGTTTTGAAAAACTGTTTTTT CASREGARFEKLFF
TRBJ2-7 TRBV30 - 14 - TGTGCCTGGAGTGTTACCGGACAATTCTACGAGCAGTACTTC CAWSVTGQFYEQYF
TRBJ2-5 TRBV27 - 13 - TGTGCCAGCAGTTTATGGGGATCTGAGACCCAGTACTTC CASSLWGSETQYF
TRBJ2-3 TRBV5-1 - 15 - TGCGCCAGCAGCCCGGGCGTTTTTGGCACAGATACGCAGTATTTT CASSPGVFGTDTQYF
TRBJ2-5 TRBV6-5 - 14 - TGTGCCAGCAGTTATACAGGGACGTGGGAGACCCAGTACTTC CASSYTGTWETQYF
TRBJ2-5 TRBV5-4 once 17 TRBD2 TGTGCCAGCAGATTACGGACTAGCGGGGGGCAAGCCCAGACCCAGTACTTC CASRLRTSGGQAQTQYF
TRBJ2-2 TRBV6-5 - 16 TRBD1 TGTGCCAGCAGTTTAGAGCAGGGGGCGAACACCGGGGAGCTGTTTTTT CASSLEQGANTGELFF
TRBJ2-3 TRBV2 - 16 TRBD2 TGTGCCAGCACCCCTTCTTGGCGGGGGGGGGTGGATACGCAGTATTTT CASTPSWRGGVDTQYF
TRBJ2-5 TRBV12-3/TRBV12-4 - 13 - TGTGCCAGCAGTCGGACAGAACAAGAGACCCAGTACTTC CASSRTEQETQYF
TRBJ1-1 TRBV2 - 13 - TGTGCCAGCAGTGAAGAGGCCCCAACTGAAGCTTTCTTT CASSEEAPTEAFF
TRBJ2-2 TRBV2 - 14 - TGTGCCACCAAAAGCGCGCAGAGCACCGGGGAGCTGTTTTTT CATKSAQSTGELFF
TRBJ1-1 TRBV27 - 16 TRBD1 TGTGCCAGCAGTTTAGAACTCGACAGGGGGATGTCAGAAGCTTTCTTT CASSLELDRGMSEAFF
TRBJ2-1 TRBV7-3 - 13 - TGTGCCAGCAGCTTGGAAGGTAACAATGAGCAGTTCTTC CASSLEGNNEQFF
TRBJ2-7 TRBV20-1 - 13 TRBD1 TGCAGTGCTAGTACAGGGGCCCCCTACGAGCAGTACTTC CSASTGAPYEQYF
TRBJ2-7 TRBV9 - 13 - TGTGCCAGCAGCGTATCAGGGGTCCACGAGCAGTACTTC CASSVSGVHEQYF
TRBJ2-6 TRBV18 once 16 - TGTGCCAGCTCACCACAGGGCCATGCTGGGGCCAACGTCCTGACTTTC CASSPQGHAGANVLTF
TRBJ2-5 TRBV30 - 11 TRBD2 TGTGCCTGGAATGGCGGGGGGACCCAGTACTTC CAWNGGGTQYF
TRBJ2-3 TRBV5-4 - 15 TRBD1 TGTGCCAGCAGCACGGGGACAGGTTCTGGAGATACGCAGTATTTT CASSTGTGSGDTQYF
TRBJ1-3 TRBV5-6 - 13 - TGTGCCAGCAGCTTGCCTTCCGGAAACACCATATATTTT CASSLPSGNTIYF
TRBJ1-3 TRBV25-1 - 15 - TGTGCCAGCAGTGACGACAGAAACTCTGGAAACACCATATATTTT CASSDDRNSGNTIYF
TRBJ2-4 TRBV27 - 17 - TGTGCCAGCAGTTTATCGGCGATAGCGGTAGCCAAAAACATTCAGTACTTC CASSLSAIAVAKNIQYF
TRBJ2-7 TRBV10-1 - 15 - TGCGCCAGCAGTGCGACGGGACCGACGTTATACGAGCAGTACTTC CASSATGPTLYEQYF
TRBJ2-1 TRBV7-2 - 14 - TGTGCCAGCAGCTCTCCTGGCTCCTACAATGAGCAGTTCTTC CASSSPGSYNEQFF
TRBJ2-1 TRBV9 - 17 - TGTGCCAGCAGCGCTCCACGCCGGGGGGCTTCCTACAATGAGCAGTTCTTC CASSAPRRGASYNEQFF
TRBJ2-7 TRBV5-4 few 17 TRBD1 TGTGCCAGCAGCATGGGACAGCCGAGGCAACTCTACTACGAGCAGTACTTC CASSMGQPRQLYYEQYF
TRBJ2-3 TRBV2 - 14 TRBD2 TGTGCCAGCAGTGAGACTAGCGGGGAAGATACGCAGTATTTT CASSETSGEDTQYF
TRBJ2-1 TRBV6-5 - 15 - TGTGCCAGCAGACCTGAACTGAGCTCCTACAATGAGCAGTTCTTC CASRPELSSYNEQFF
TRBJ1-2 TRBV7-2 - 13 - TGTGCCAGCAGCTTGGGGGGAAACTATGGCTACACCTTC CASSLGGNYGYTF
TRBJ2-2 TRBV5-1 - 16 TRBD2 TGCGCCAGCAGCTTGGTTAGCGGGAGGTTGACCGGGGAGCTGTTTTTT CASSLVSGRLTGELFF
TRBJ2-7 TRBV29-1 - 12 - TGCAGCGCCCGACTGGGCTCGCGGGAGCAGTACTTC CSARLGSREQYF
TRBJ1-3 TRBV29-1 - 15 - TGCAGCGGCGCGGGCGGGGGTAAGGCTGGAAACACCATATATTTT CSGAGGGKAGNTIYF